What follows are 17 T cell receptor beta chains derived from one specimen sequenced in a study of shared clonotypes between healthy human individuals. Assay: immunoSEQ multiplex PCR; the TCRdb copy retains only in-frame clones and omits some. The table has under 2,500,000 clones, around 95% seen once. The sample comprised naive CD4+ T cells sorted from blood. The subset here: CD45RA+ positively selected. These receptor sequences come from a man between 18 and 35 years old in good health.

The chain joins TRBV18 to TRBJ2-7, with 9 bases identical to TRBD1. The germline gives CDR1 KGHSH, CDR2 LQKENI. The CDR3 covers 15 residues. J gave up 5 bases and V 5 bases, and 10 bases lay outside the gene matches. CDR3 bases: TGTGCCAGCTCAGTAGAGAGGACAGGGGTACACGAGCAGTACTTC. It is translated as CASSVERTGVHEQYF.

V is TRBV5-1 and J is TRBJ2-1; no firm D call. The length of the CDR3 is 13 residues. The germline gives CDR1 SGHRS, CDR2 YFSETQ. Trimming pared 4 bases from V and 8 bases from J, leaving 13 bases between. CDR3: CASSRDRGDEQFF. CDR3 nucleotides: TGCGCCAGCAGCCGAGACCGCGGTGATGAGCAGTTCTTC.

The genes are TRBV7-9 and TRBJ1-1; maybe TRBD1 (5 bases). The CDR3 consists of 15 residues. V was clipped by 4 bases and J by 5 bases, with 17 bases between them. Per the germline V gene, CDR1 is SEHNR and CDR2 is FQNEAQ (reference sequence). The CDR3 protein is CASSSAPQGSTEAFF. Here the CDR3 DNA reads TGTGCCAGCAGCTCCGCCCCCCAGGGTTCGACTGAAGCTTTCTTT.

This chain connects TRBV11-2 to TRBJ2-7, with 8 bases aligning to TRBD1. Germline CDR1 reads SGHAT; CDR2 reads FQNNGV. The CDR3 contains 13 residues. Unmatched junction bases numbered 11, after V lost 9 bases and J lost 7 bases. The CDR3, as DNA: TGTGCCAGTCAAGGGCAGGGGGCAGGTGAGCAGTACTTC. It translates to CASQGQGAGEQYF. Supplemented by reference TRBV11-2 and TRBJ2-7, the full variable domain reads EAGVAQSPRYKIIEKRQSVAFWCNPISGHATLYWYQQILGQGPKLLIQFQNNGVVDDSQLPKDRFSAERLKGVDSTLKIQPAKLEDSAVYLCASQGQGAGEQYFGPGTRLTVT.

This chain links TRBV5-1 with TRBJ1-5; D is uncertain. Trimming stripped 0 bases from V and 6 bases from J, with 13 bases between. This CDR3 contains 15 residues. Germline V gives CDR1 SGHRS, CDR2 YFSETQ. The CDR3 protein is CASSLAGEAGQPQHF. In nucleotides, the CDR3 is TGCGCCAGCAGCTTGGCTGGGGAGGCGGGTCAGCCCCAGCATTTT.

V is TRBV30 and J is TRBJ1-2; D is perhaps TRBD1 (6 bases). V was trimmed by 3 bases and J by 2 bases, leaving 13 bases between them. The CDR3 spans 14 residues. Germline V gives CDR1 GTSNPN, CDR2 SVGIG (reference sequence). The chain's CDR3 is CAWRYRVANYGYTF. The CDR3 region has the DNA TGTGCCTGGAGGTACAGGGTCGCGAACTATGGCTACACCTTC.

The J gene is TRBJ1-5, the V gene TRBV27, with unresolved D. The CDR3 totals 13 residues. V lost 5 bases to trimming and J lost 3 bases, with 8 bases between them. Germline-derived CDR1 and CDR2 are MNHEY and SMNVEV (reference sequence). CDR3 bases: TGTGCCAGCAGTCCAAGCACCAATCAGCCCCAGCATTTT. Its protein product is CASSPSTNQPQHF.

This rearrangement joins TRBV27 to TRBJ2-1; 8 bases fit TRBD2. The germline gives CDR1 MNHEY, CDR2 SMNVEV (reference sequence). This CDR3 comprises 20 residues. V was clipped by 7 bases and J by 0 bases; unmatched bases: 20. The CDR3 DNA reads as TGTGCCAGCATGATGAGCGGGGGCCTAATATTTCCCAGCTCCTACAATGAGCAGTTCTTC. Encoded protein: CASMMSGGLIFPSSYNEQFF.

This chain links TRBV29-1 with TRBJ2-7; tentative D call: TRBD1 (6 bases). V gave up 5 bases and J gave up 0 bases, with 14 bases separating them. Germline loops: CDR1 SQVTM, CDR2 ANQGSEA. CDR3 length: 14 residues. CDR3 nucleotides: TGCAGCGTTACAGGGTCCTATAACTCCTACGAGCAGTACTTC. Protein product: CSVTGSYNSYEQYF.

The chain recombines TRBV4-1 with TRBJ2-7; a weak D match, TRBD1 (5 bases). Trimming shortened V by 0 bases and J by 0 bases, and 9 bases separated the two germline ends. There are 15 residues in the CDR3. Germline V CDR1 and CDR2: MGHRA, YSYEKL. CDR3 bases: TGCGCCAGCAGCCAAGATCATAGGGGCTCCTACGAGCAGTACTTC. Its protein product is CASSQDHRGSYEQYF.

The chain couples TRBV6-1 to TRBJ2-1; D uncertain. The V gene lost 3 bases and the J gene lost 1 base, with 13 bases spanning the gap. The germline V gene encodes CDR1 MNHNS and CDR2 SASEGT. This CDR3 is 16 amino acids long. The CDR3: CASSEVGRLSYNEQFF. Written as DNA, the CDR3 is TGTGCCAGCAGTGAGGTAGGCCGCTTGTCCTACAATGAGCAGTTCTTC.

The chain carries TRBV5-1 and TRBJ1-4, with 8 bases lining up with TRBD1. The CDR3 extends over 15 amino acids. Germline V gives CDR1 SGHRS, CDR2 YFSETQ. The V gene end was trimmed by 4 bases and the J gene end by 7 bases; junction bases not matched to a gene: 9. CDR3: CASSLDRGWSEKLFF. CDR3 bases: TGCGCCAGCAGCCTAGACAGGGGTTGGAGTGAAAAACTGTTTTTT.

The chain is built from TRBV7-9 and TRBJ2-1; D unclear. Germline loops: CDR1 SEHNR, CDR2 FQNEAQ (reference sequence). V gave up 7 bases and J gave up 6 bases, with 10 bases separating them. The CDR3 has 12 amino acids. The CDR3 bases are TGTGCCAGCACTTCAGTAGGCAATGAGCAGTTCTTC. It is translated as CASTSVGNEQFF.

The V gene is TRBV5-1, the J gene TRBJ2-2; weak D call: TRBD2 (6 bases). V was shortened by 0 bases and J by 3 bases, with 12 bases between the two germline ends. The CDR3 runs to 16 residues. In germline, CDR1 is SGHRS, CDR2 YFSETQ. CDR3 in DNA: TGCGCCAGCAGCTTGGTCGGGGGAGCTTACACCGGGGAGCTGTTTTTT. Translation gives CASSLVGGAYTGELFF.

The J gene is TRBJ2-1, the V gene TRBV5-1; TRBD1 aligns across 9 bases. With V trimmed by 3 bases and J by 6 bases, 7 bases remained unmatched. This CDR3 contains 15 residues. Germline CDR1 reads SGHRS; CDR2 reads YFSETQ. CDR3 coding DNA: TGCGCCAGCAGCTCAACAGGGGGCATGAGCAATGAGCAGTTCTTC. Its translation is CASSSTGGMSNEQFF. Full variable domain (outside the CDR3, taken from reference TRBV5-1 and TRBJ2-1): KAGVTQTPRYLIKTRGQQVTLSCSPISGHRSVSWYQQTPGQGLQFLFEYFSETQRNKGNFPGRFSGRQFSNSRSEMNVSTLELGDSALYLCASSSTGGMSNEQFFGPGTRLTVL.

This chain connects TRBV27 to TRBJ1-2; D not resolved. The length of the CDR3 is 14 residues. The V gene lost 6 bases and the J gene lost 5 bases, with 16 bases spanning the gap. CDR1 and CDR2 (germline): MNHEY, SMNVEV (reference sequence). Here the CDR3 reads CASRSWTGDYGYTF. In DNA, the CDR3 is TGTGCCAGCAGATCGTGGACGGGTGATTATGGCTACACCTTC.

V gene TRBV7-2 combines with J gene TRBJ2-1, with D possibly matching TRBD2 (6 bases). Germline lookup yields CDR1 SGHTA and CDR2 FQGNSA. V was pared by 5 bases and J by 6 bases, with 17 bases between. The length of the CDR3 is 15 residues. Here the CDR3 DNA reads TGTGCCAGCAGCCTCGGTGGGGCGGGAAGCAATGAGCAGTTCTTC. Protein: CASSLGGAGSNEQFF.